The sequence of this T cell receptor (beta chain) was determined in a study of cytomegalovirus exposure and HLA in healthy donors. Whole-study results and caveats: A later analysis reported that several of the most significant clusters appeared to be linked to common viral pathogens, among them Epstein-Barr virus. In a later analysis, productive TCRs from donors in an Asian-associated ancestry cluster reportedly carried fewer N-insertions than the cohort mean. Upon later analysis, TCR association rates were observed to vary by HLA locus, being highest for DRB1 and lowest for HLA-C.

PCR was performed using 60 Vbeta and 13 Jbeta primers. The method was immunoSEQ multiplex PCR; TCRdb's version includes in-frame clones alone and lacks a portion of them. The sample includes fewer than 140,000 clones, roughly four fifths seen only once; the top ten take 3.5% to 4%. Unrecorded immune exposures were likely, despite nominal health at sampling. Regarding this clone: Its specificity is unknown.

CDR1 is SGHTA and CDR2 is FQGNSA in the germline V gene. The CDR3 loop spans 15 amino acids. Trimming cost V 1 base and J 4 bases; bases outside gene matches: 6. The sequencing sample was made of PBMCs. The chain has TRBV7-2 and TRBJ1-2; TRBD1 agrees at 7 bases. The clonotype was recovered from a man aged 60-69 years in good health and CMV-seronegative. DNA of the CDR3: TGTGCCAGCAGCTTAGTGGGGACAGCCGCCTATGGCTACACCTTC. This sequence encodes CASSLVGTAAYGYTF.